The 10 T cell receptor beta chains listed next were all sequenced from one sample in a study of PD-1 blockade in classical Hodgkin lymphoma. The repertoire was sequenced with immunoSEQ multiplex PCR; TCRdb's copy has only in-frame clones and lacks some. The sample lists 5,500 to 7,000 clones, over 75% occurring once. All trial patients relapsed after autologous stem cell transplantation. Magnetic negative selection isolated CD8+ T cells from thawed PBMCs. Sequences were derived from CD8+ T cells from blood, sampled at baseline. The receptor set was obtained from a human donor with classical Hodgkin lymphoma.

V gene TRBV28 combines with J gene TRBJ1-4; no clear D gene. Trimming removed 6 bases from V and 0 bases from J, with 8 bases in between. Germline CDR1 and CDR2: MDHEN and SYDVKM. The CDR3 spans 14 residues. The CDR3 spells CASSPLATNEKLFF. The CDR3 bases are TGTGCCAGCAGCCCCCTCGCAACTAATGAAAAACTGTTTTTT.

The gene calls are TRBV15 and TRBJ1-5; TRBD1 is a possible D gene (6 bases). V was trimmed by 3 bases and J by 0 bases, leaving 18 bases between them. CDR1 LNHNV and CDR2 YYDKDF come from the germline V gene (reference sequence). This CDR3 is built from 18 residues. The CDR3 sequence: CATSSSDRGLYSNQPQHF. For the CDR3, the DNA is TGTGCCACCAGCAGTTCGGACAGAGGATTATATAGCAATCAGCCCCAGCATTTT.

CDR3 coding DNA: TGTGCCATCAGCACAGTGGGGAGCGACAAGAGCTCCTACGAGCAGTACTTC. Translated, it gives CAISTVGSDKSSYEQYF. This rearrangement joins TRBV10-3 to TRBJ2-7; maybe TRBD2 (5 bases). Trimming stripped 6 bases from V and 0 bases from J, with 21 bases between. There are 17 residues in the CDR3. The germline CDR1 and CDR2 sequences are ENHRY and SYGVKD.

This chain links TRBV28 with TRBJ2-1; D is perhaps TRBD1 (6 bases). V lost 6 bases to trimming and J lost 0 bases, with 15 bases between them. The CDR3 sequence is 16 residues long. Germline V gives CDR1 MDHEN, CDR2 SYDVKM. The CDR3 spells CASSRRTDSSYNEQFF. The CDR3 DNA reads as TGTGCCAGCAGCCGTCGGACGGACAGCTCCTACAATGAGCAGTTCTTC.

This chain joins TRBV6-1 and TRBJ2-1; D uncertain. Germline loops: CDR1 MNHNS, CDR2 SASEGT. Trimming stripped 4 bases from V and 8 bases from J, with 6 bases between. The CDR3 consists of 11 residues. This CDR3 is CASSVSYEQFF. The CDR3 DNA reads TGTGCCAGCAGTGTTTCGTATGAGCAGTTCTTC.

The genes are TRBV7-2 and TRBJ2-3; tentatively, D is TRBD1 or TRBD2 (5 bases each). The CDR3 loop spans 15 amino acids. CDR1 and CDR2 (germline): SGHTA, FQGNSA. Deletions cut 1 base from V and 3 bases from J, with 11 bases between. CDR3: CASSLVRGETDTQYF. The CDR3, as DNA: TGTGCCAGCAGCTTAGTTCGAGGGGAAACAGATACGCAGTATTTT. The whole variable domain, filled in from reference TRBV7-2 and TRBJ2-3, reads GAGVSQSPSNKVTEKGKDVELRCDPISGHTALYWYRQSLGQGLEFLIYFQGNSAPDKSGLPSDRFSAERTGGSVSTLTIQRTQQEDSAVYLCASSLVRGETDTQYFGPGTRLTVL.

V and J are TRBV15 and TRBJ2-5; D is possibly TRBD2 (6 bases). The CDR3 covers 16 residues. Germline V gene sequence: CDR1 LNHNV, CDR2 YYDKDF (reference sequence). With 1 base removed from V and 3 bases from J, the gap between germline ends came to 15 bases. CDR3 residues: CATSRGGEGLEETQYF. The CDR3 DNA reads as TGTGCCACCAGCAGAGGGGGGGAAGGTCTTGAAGAGACCCAGTACTTC.

The J gene is TRBJ1-2, the V gene TRBV6-5, with 8 positions matching TRBD1. The germline gives CDR1 MNHEY, CDR2 SVGAGI. Trimming removed 4 bases from V and 5 bases from J; junction bases left unmatched: 3. This CDR3 is built from 13 residues. The CDR3 sequence: CASSSDRAYGYTF. The CDR3 nucleotides are TGTGCCAGCAGTTCGGACAGGGCTTATGGCTACACCTTC.

The rearrangement links TRBV12-5 to TRBJ2-2; tentative D call: TRBD1 (5 bases). The CDR3 contains 16 residues. V lost 7 bases and J 3 bases, leaving 18 bases between the germline ends. Germline V lookup: CDR1 LGHNT, CDR2 FRNRAP. The chain's CDR3 is CASATLFDSYTGELFF. Written as DNA, the CDR3 is TGTGCTAGTGCCACTTTGTTCGACAGTTACACCGGGGAGCTGTTTTTT.

The CDR3 coding sequence is TGCGCCAGCAGCCACGGGACAGGGGGCGCGGGATCCTATGGCTACACCTTC. Protein product: CASSHGTGGAGSYGYTF. V and J are TRBV4-3 and TRBJ1-2; 12 bases are shared with TRBD1. CDR1 is LGHNA, CDR2 YSLEER, per germline. V lost 3 bases, J lost 4 bases, and 9 bases stayed unmatched. The CDR3 length is 17 residues.